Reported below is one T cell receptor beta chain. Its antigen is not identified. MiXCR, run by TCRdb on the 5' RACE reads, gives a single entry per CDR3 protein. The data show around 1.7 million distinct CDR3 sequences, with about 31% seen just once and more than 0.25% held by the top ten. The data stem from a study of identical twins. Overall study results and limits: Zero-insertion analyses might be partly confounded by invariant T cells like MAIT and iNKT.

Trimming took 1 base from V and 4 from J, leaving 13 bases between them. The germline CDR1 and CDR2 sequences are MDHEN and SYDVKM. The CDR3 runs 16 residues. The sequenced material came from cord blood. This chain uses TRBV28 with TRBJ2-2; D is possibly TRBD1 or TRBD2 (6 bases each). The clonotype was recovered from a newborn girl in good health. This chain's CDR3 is CASSLLGGGPTGELFF. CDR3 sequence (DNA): TGTGCCAGCAGTTTATTAGGGGGAGGTCCCACCGGGGAGCTGTTTTTT.